This TCR beta chain was identified in a study of T cell changes during pregnancy in multiple sclerosis (dated by TCRdb to about 2019). The study in broad terms: Changes in the T cell repertoire over the course of pregnancy were examined in this study in women with multiple sclerosis.

This clone was seen only once. Its antigen specificity is not known. Base qualities are not at hand, and no much larger clone is one base apart. Distinct nucleotide sequences in the sample also encode this CDR3. Library generation was performed with the immunoSEQ multiplex PCR assay. Imported from immuneACCESS, the table was reduced by TCRdb to in-frame sequences with V and J called. These copies leave out some clones; in studies compared against another copy, an unresolved V gene accounts for under half, and the cause of the remainder is not known. This sample comprises approximately 39,000 clones, 85% to 95% of them detected only once. Over 1% of the sample is taken by the ten largest. V is cut back by 2 bases and J by 4 bases, with 5 bases in the junction unmatched. CDR1 and CDR2 (SGHNT, YYREEE) derive from the germline V gene (reference sequence). The CDR3 holds 14 amino acids from the cysteine to the phenylalanine. Kept here is only the CDR3 DNA, which spans 42 bases and is read in frame from base 1.

Sequenced sample: PBMCs (not recorded whether the cells were cultured). Recombination joined TRBV5-4 with TRBJ2-7, with 8 bases aligning to TRBD1. This TCR came from a female donor with multiple sclerosis, enrolled in a pregnancy study. The CDR3 protein is CASSLGQGSYEQYF. Here is the DNA: TGTGCCAGCAGCTTAGGACAGGGAAGTTACGAGCAGTACTTC. Reference TRBV5-4 and TRBJ2-7 genes cover what lies past the CDR3, so the full variable domain is ETGVTQSPTHLIKTRGQQVTLRCSSQSGHNTVSWYQQALGQGPQFIFQYYREEENGRGNFPPRFSGLQFPNYSSELNVNALELDDSALYLCASSLGQGSYEQYFGPGTRLTVT.